This TCR beta chain originates from a study of OX40 agonist ivuxolimab in advanced cancers. On the study more broadly: Treatment of patients was with ivuxolimab, an agonistic anti-OX40 (CD134) antibody. In three patients, partial responses were observed, one with hepatocellular carcinoma and two with cutaneous melanoma.

Points from the study as a whole: There was clonal expansion of CD4+ and CD8+ blood T cells by week 6 at 0.1 to 3.0 mg/kg.

Germline values: CDR1 SGHRS, CDR2 YFSETQ. The CDR3 has 15 amino acids. Trimming removed 0 bases from V and 1 base from J; junction bases left unmatched: 2. For this clone: Its matching antigen is unknown. The same CDR3 also results from other DNA sequences found in this sample.

Libraries were prepared by immunoSEQ multiplex PCR; TCRdb keeps only in-frame clonotypes and omits some of them. Found here are 50,000 to 65,000 clones, 80% to 90% of them singletons; the top ten hold around 7%. The TCR comes from an adult with an advanced solid tumor such as melanoma, head and neck, liver or kidney cancer. This sample comprised CD4+ or CD8+ T cells sorted from blood, obtained in a trial of the OX40 agonist ivuxolimab. The chain recombines TRBV5-1 with TRBJ2-3; 7 bases are shared with TRBD2. The CDR3 DNA follows: TGCGCCAGCAGCTTGGGCGGGGGAGGCACAGATACGCAGTATTTT. The encoded protein is CASSLGGGGTDTQYF. Filled out from reference TRBV5-1 and TRBJ2-3, the complete variable domain reads KAGVTQTPRYLIKTRGQQVTLSCSPISGHRSVSWYQQTPGQGLQFLFEYFSETQRNKGNFPGRFSGRQFSNSRSEMNVSTLELGDSALYLCASSLGGGGTDTQYFGPGTRLTVL.